This entry concerns a single T cell receptor (beta chain). In the original analysis: Using reference gene primer amplification, nucleated cell counts were estimated. Clones were read by immunoSEQ multiplex PCR, and TCRdb kept only the in-frame ones, dropping some. Clonal size and the V and J genes are those of that table, whereas D and trimming came from the DNA. The sample has 100,000 to 150,000 clones; more than 70% are singletons. This entry comes from a study of blood T cell repertoires in COVID-19. Study-level information: Acute and convalescent COVID-19 specimens originated in the United States, Italy and Spain. From T cells, B-cell-depleted T cells, or PBMCs came the material, which was cDNA or gDNA.

V lost 3 bases and J 3 bases, leaving 18 bases between the germline ends. CDR1 is GTSNPN, CDR2 SVGIG, per germline (reference sequence). CDR3 length: 16 residues. The V call is TRBV30, the J call TRBJ2-1; tentatively, D is TRBD2 (6 bases). The sample consisted of peripheral blood. The TCR comes from a human donor in a cohort sampled during active COVID-19. This CDR3 reads CAWSPSWRRGYNEQFF. For the CDR3, the DNA is TGTGCCTGGAGCCCGAGTTGGCGGCGGGGCTACAATGAGCAGTTCTTC.